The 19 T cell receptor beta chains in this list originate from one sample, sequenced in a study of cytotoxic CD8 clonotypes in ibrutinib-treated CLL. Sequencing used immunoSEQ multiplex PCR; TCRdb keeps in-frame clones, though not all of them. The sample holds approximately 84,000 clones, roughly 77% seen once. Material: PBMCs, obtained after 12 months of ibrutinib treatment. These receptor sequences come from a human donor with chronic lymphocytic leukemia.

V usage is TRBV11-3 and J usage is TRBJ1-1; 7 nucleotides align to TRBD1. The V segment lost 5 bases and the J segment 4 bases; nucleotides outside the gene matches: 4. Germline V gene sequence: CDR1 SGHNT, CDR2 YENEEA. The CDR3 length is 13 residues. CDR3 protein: CASSQGVGTEAFF. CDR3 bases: TGTGCCAGCAGCCAGGGGGTGGGCACTGAAGCTTTCTTT.

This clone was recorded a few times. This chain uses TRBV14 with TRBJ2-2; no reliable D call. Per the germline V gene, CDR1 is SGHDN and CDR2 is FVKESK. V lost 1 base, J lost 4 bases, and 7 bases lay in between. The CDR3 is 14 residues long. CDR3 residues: CASSQVWSTGELFF. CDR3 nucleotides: TGTGCCAGCAGCCAAGTCTGGAGCACCGGGGAGCTGTTTTTT.

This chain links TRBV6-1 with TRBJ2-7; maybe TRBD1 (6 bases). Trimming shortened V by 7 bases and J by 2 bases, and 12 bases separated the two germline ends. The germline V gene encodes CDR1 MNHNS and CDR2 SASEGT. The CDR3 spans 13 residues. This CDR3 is CASTSDSAYEQYF. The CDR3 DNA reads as TGTGCCAGCACCTCGGACAGCGCCTACGAGCAGTACTTC.

In nucleotides, the CDR3 is TGCAGCGCCCAGACACGAGTGGGCACCGGGGAGCTGTTTTTT. Protein sequence: CSAQTRVGTGELFF. The rearrangement joins TRBV29-1 to TRBJ2-2; D is undetermined. The CDR3 extends over 14 amino acids. The V gene lost 7 bases and the J gene lost 4 bases, with 16 bases spanning the gap. Germline V lookup: CDR1 SQVTM, CDR2 ANQGSEA.

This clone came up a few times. CDR3 loop: CASSVTEDPRLHTF. CDR3 bases: TGTGCCAGCAGTGTGACGGAGGACCCTCGGCTGCACACCTTC. V gene TRBV6-1 combines with J gene TRBJ1-2; unclear D gene. Germline-derived CDR1 and CDR2 are MNHNS and SASEGT. The germline V and J ends were trimmed by 4 bases and 12 bases, with 21 bases remaining between them. This CDR3 has 14 residues.

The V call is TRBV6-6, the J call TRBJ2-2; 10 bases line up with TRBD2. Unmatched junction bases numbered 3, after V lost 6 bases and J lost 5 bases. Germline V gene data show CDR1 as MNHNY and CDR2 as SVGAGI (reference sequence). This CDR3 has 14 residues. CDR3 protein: CASRIAGGTGELFF. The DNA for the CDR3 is TGTGCCAGCAGGATAGCGGGAGGTACCGGGGAGCTGTTTTTT.

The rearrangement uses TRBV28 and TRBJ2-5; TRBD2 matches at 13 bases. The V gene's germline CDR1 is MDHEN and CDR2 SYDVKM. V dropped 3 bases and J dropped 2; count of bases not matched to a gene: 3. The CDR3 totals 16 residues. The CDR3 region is CASSFGTSGAQETQYF. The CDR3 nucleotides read TGTGCCAGCAGTTTTGGGACTAGCGGGGCTCAAGAGACCCAGTACTTC.

The chain's CDR3 is CASSSSITQGSEAFF. The CDR3 DNA is TGCGCCAGCAGCAGCTCGATCACGCAGGGCAGTGAAGCTTTCTTT. The V call is TRBV5-1, the J call TRBJ1-1, with a possible D match to TRBD1 (5 bases). Germline lookup yields CDR1 SGHRS and CDR2 YFSETQ. CDR3 length equals 15 residues. The ends were cut back, 4 bases at V and 7 bases at J, with 20 bases in the middle.

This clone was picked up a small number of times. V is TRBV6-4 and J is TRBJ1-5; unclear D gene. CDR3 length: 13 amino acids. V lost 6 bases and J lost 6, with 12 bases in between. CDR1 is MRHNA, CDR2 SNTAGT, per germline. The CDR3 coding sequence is TGTGCCAGCAGCCAAGTCCCGGGTCAGCCCCAGCATTTT. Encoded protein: CASSQVPGQPQHF.

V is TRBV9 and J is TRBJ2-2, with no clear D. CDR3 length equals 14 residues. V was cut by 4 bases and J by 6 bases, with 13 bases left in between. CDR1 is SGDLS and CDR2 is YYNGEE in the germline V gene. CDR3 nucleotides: TGTGCCAGCAGCCTAGTTTCGGGCTCCGGGGAGCTGTTTTTT. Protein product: CASSLVSGSGELFF.

The CDR3 here is CASSRGTGWSETQYF. CDR3 coding DNA: TGTGCCAGCTCACGGGGGACAGGGTGGTCGGAGACCCAGTACTTC. V and J are TRBV18 and TRBJ2-5; TRBD1 matches 9 bases. After removal of 4 bases from V and 5 bases from J, the junction contained 8 bases not matched to a gene. The CDR3 contains 15 residues. CDR1 and CDR2 from the germline V gene are KGHSH and LQKENI.

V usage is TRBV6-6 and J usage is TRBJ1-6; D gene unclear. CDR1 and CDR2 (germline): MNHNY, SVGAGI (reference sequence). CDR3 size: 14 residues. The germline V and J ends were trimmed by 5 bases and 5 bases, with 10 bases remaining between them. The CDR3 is CASSPRRNNSPLHF. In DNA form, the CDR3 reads TGTGCCAGCAGTCCCCGACGGAATAATTCACCCCTCCACTTT.

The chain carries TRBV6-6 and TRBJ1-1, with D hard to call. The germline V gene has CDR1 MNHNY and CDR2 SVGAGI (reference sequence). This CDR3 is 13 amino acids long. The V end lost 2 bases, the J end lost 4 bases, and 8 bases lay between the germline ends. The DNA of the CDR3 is TGTGCCAGCAGTTACCTGCCCTCCACTGAAGCTTTCTTT. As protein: CASSYLPSTEAFF.

CDR3 sequence reads: CARKGVASTDTQYF. The DNA of the CDR3 is TGTGCCAGAAAAGGGGTAGCTAGCACAGATACGCAGTATTTT. J is TRBJ2-3 and V is TRBV6-1; tentative D call: TRBD1 (5 bases). The V gene lost 9 bases and the J gene lost 0 bases, with 13 bases spanning the gap. This CDR3 contains 14 residues. Germline CDR1 MNHNS, CDR2 SASEGT.

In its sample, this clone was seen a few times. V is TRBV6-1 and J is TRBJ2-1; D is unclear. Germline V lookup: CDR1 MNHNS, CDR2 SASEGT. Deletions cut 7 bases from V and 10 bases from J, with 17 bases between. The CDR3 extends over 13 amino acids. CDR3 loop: CASTILGNTEQFF. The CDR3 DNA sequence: TGTGCCAGCACCATTCTGGGGAATACCGAGCAGTTCTTC.

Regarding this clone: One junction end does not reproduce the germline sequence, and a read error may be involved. Here the CDR3 reads CASSEGDSNNEQFF. CDR3 coding DNA: TGTGCCAGCAGCGAGGGGGACTCCAACAATGAGCAGTTCTTC. The chain uses TRBV9 and TRBJ2-1; either TRBD1 or TRBD2 may fit D (6 bases each). The CDR3 is 14 amino acids. Germline CDR1 and CDR2: SGDLS and YYNGEE.

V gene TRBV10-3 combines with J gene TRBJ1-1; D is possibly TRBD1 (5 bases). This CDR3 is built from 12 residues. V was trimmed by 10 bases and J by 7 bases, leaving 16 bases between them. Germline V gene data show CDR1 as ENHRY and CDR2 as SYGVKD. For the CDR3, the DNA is TGTGCCACCCATCCGGGTGGGGGTGAAGCTTTCTTT. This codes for CATHPGGGEAFF.

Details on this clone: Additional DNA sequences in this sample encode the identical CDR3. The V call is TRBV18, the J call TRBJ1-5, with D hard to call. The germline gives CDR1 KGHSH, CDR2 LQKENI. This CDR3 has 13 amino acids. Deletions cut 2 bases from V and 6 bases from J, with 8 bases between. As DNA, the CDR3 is TGTGCCAGCTCACCAGGGGTGGGTCAGCCCCAGCATTTT. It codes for CASSPGVGQPQHF.

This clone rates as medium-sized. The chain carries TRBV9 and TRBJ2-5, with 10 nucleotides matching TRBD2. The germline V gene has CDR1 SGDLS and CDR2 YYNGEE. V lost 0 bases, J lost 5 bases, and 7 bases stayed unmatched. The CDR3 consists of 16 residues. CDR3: CASSVGGTSVGETQYF. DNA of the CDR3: TGTGCCAGCAGCGTAGGGGGGACTAGCGTCGGGGAGACCCAGTACTTC. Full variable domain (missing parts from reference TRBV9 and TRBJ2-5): DSGVTQTPKHLITATGQRVTLRCSPRSGDLSVYWYQQSLDQGLQFLIQYYNGEERAKGNILERFSAQQFPDLHSELNLSSLELGDSALYFCASSVGGTSVGETQYFGPGTRLLVL.